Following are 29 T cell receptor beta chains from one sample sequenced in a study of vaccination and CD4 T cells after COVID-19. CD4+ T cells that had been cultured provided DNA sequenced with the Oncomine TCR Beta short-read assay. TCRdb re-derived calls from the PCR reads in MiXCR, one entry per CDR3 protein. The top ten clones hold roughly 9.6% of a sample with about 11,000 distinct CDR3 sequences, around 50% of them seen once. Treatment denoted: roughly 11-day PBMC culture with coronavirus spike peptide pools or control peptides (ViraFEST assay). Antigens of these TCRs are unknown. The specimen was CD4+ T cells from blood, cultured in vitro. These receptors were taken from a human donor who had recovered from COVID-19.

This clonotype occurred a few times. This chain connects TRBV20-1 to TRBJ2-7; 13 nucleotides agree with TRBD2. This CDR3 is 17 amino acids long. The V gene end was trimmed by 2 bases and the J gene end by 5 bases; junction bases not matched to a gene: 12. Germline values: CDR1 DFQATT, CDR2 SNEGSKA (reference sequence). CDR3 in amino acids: CSARRGRTSGRTHEQYF. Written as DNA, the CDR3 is TGCAGTGCTAGAAGAGGGAGGACTAGCGGGAGAACCCACGAGCAGTACTTC.

CDR3 in DNA: TGTGCCAGCAGCGGGACAGGGCGGGCTGAAGCTTTCTTT. Encoded protein: CASSGTGRAEAFF. The rearrangement joins TRBV7-2 to TRBJ1-1; 9 nucleotides align to TRBD1. The CDR3 loop spans 13 amino acids. Germline CDR1 and CDR2: SGHTA and FQGNSA. V was pared by 5 bases and J by 6 bases, with 4 bases of the junction left unmatched.

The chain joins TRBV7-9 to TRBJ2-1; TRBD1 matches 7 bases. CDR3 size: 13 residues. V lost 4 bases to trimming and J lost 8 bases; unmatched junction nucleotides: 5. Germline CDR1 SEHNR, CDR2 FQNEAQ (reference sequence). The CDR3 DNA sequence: TGTGCCAGCAGCTGGACCCAGGGGGATGAGCAGTTCTTC. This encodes CASSWTQGDEQFF.

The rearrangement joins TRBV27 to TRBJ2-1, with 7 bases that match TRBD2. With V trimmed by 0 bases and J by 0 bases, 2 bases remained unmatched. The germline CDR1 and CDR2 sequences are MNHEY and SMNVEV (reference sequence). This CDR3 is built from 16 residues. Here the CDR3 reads CASSLSWTSSYNEQFF. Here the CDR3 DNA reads TGTGCCAGCAGTTTATCTTGGACTAGCTCCTACAATGAGCAGTTCTTC.

The DNA for the CDR3 is TGTGCCAGCAGCTCTAGGGGACTAGTAGGGACCCAGTACTTC. The encoded protein is CASSSRGLVGTQYF. V and J are TRBV7-2 and TRBJ2-5; 8 nucleotides align to TRBD2. V was pared by 4 bases and J by 7 bases, with 8 bases of the junction left unmatched. There are 14 residues in the CDR3. CDR1 and CDR2 (germline): SGHTA, FQGNSA. The full variable domain, completed using reference TRBV7-2 and TRBJ2-5, is GAGVSQSPSNKVTEKGKDVELRCDPISGHTALYWYRQSLGQGLEFLIYFQGNSAPDKSGLPSDRFSAERTGGSVSTLTIQRTQQEDSAVYLCASSSRGLVGTQYFGPGTRLLVL.

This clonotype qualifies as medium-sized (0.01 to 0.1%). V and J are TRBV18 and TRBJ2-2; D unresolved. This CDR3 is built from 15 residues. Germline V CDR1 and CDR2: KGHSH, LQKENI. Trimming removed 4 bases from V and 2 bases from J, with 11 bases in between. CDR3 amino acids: CASSLDYPNTGELFF. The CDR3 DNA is TGTGCCAGCTCACTAGATTACCCCAACACCGGGGAGCTGTTTTTT.

As DNA, the CDR3 is TGTGCCATCAGTGACCCAGGGCAGTCCTACAATGAGCAGTTCTTC. It codes for CAISDPGQSYNEQFF. The chain is built from TRBV10-3 and TRBJ2-1, with D perhaps TRBD1 (5 bases). The CDR3 runs to 15 residues. Germline assignment: CDR1 ENHRY and CDR2 SYGVKD. V was shortened by 3 bases and J by 1 base, with 10 bases between the two germline ends.

In DNA form, the CDR3 reads TGTGCCAGCAGTCACCAAGCAGGAGCTCCGAGGGGGGCATACGAAAAACTGTTTTTT. Translated: CASSHQAGAPRGAYEKLFF. This chain uses TRBV28 with TRBJ1-4; a possible D gene is TRBD1 (6 bases). The V gene lost 5 bases and the J gene lost 8 bases, with 30 bases spanning the gap. The CDR3 has 19 residues. Germline CDR1 and CDR2: MDHEN and SYDVKM.

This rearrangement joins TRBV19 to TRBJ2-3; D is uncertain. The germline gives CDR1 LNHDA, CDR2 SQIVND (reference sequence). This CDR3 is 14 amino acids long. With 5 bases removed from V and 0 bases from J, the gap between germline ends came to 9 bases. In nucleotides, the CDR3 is TGTGCCAGTAGTCTCCTCCTCAGCACAGATACGCAGTATTTT. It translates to CASSLLLSTDTQYF.

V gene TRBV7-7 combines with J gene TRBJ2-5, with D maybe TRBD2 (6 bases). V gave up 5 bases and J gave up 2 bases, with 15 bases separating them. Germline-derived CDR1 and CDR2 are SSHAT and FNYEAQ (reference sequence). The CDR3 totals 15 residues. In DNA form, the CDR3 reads TGTGCCAGCAGCACGCGGTCCGGGACTCAAGAGACCCAGTACTTC. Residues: CASSTRSGTQETQYF. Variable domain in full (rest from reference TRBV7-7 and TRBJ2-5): GAGVSQSPRYKVTKRGQDVTLRCDPISSHATLYWYQQALGQGPEFLTYFNYEAQPDKSGLPSDRFSAERPEGSISTLTIQRTEQRDSAMYRCASSTRSGTQETQYFGPGTRLLVL.

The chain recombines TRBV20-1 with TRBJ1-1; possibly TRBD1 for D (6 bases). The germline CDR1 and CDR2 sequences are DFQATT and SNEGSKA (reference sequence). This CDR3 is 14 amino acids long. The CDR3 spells CRGVSTGRGTEAFF. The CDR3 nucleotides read TGCAGGGGGGTTTCAACAGGGAGAGGCACTGAAGCTTTCTTT.

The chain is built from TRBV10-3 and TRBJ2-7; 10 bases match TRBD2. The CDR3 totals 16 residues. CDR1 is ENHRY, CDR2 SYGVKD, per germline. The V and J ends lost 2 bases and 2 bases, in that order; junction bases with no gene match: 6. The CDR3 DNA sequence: TGTGCCATCAGTGAGGGAATAGCGGGAGGCACCTACGAGCAGTACTTC. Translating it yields CAISEGIAGGTYEQYF.

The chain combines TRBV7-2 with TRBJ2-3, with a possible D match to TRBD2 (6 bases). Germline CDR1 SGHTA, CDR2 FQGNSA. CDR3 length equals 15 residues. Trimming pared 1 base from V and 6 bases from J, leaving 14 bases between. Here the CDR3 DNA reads TGTGCCAGCAGCTTAGTTCTGGGGGGAAGTGATACGCAGTATTTT. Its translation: CASSLVLGGSDTQYF. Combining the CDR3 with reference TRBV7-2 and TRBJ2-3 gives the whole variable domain GAGVSQSPSNKVTEKGKDVELRCDPISGHTALYWYRQSLGQGLEFLIYFQGNSAPDKSGLPSDRFSAERTGGSVSTLTIQRTQQEDSAVYLCASSLVLGGSDTQYFGPGTRLTVL.

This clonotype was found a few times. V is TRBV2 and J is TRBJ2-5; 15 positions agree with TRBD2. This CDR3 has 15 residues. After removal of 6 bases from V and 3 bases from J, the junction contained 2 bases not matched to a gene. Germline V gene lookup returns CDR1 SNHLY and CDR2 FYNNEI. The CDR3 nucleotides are TGTGCCAGCAGCGGACTAGCGGGAGGGGAAGAGACCCAGTACTTC. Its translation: CASSGLAGGEETQYF.

The CDR3 nucleotides are TGTGCCAGCAGTGGATACAGGGGTTACCAAGAGACCCAGTACTTC. Its translation: CASSGYRGYQETQYF. The chain links TRBV25-1 to TRBJ2-5, with 7 positions matching TRBD1. The germline V gene has CDR1 MGHDK and CDR2 SYGVNS. The CDR3 is 15 residues long. The junction had 5 bases not matched to a gene; V was cut back by 4 bases and J by 0 bases.

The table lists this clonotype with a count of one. CDR3 nucleotides: TGTGCCAGCAGTTTATTGTCGGGGTTACAGGAAGAGACCCAGTACTTC. This translates into CASSLLSGLQEETQYF. The chain joins TRBV12-3 or TRBV12-4 to TRBJ2-5, with D tentatively TRBD1 or TRBD2 (5 bases each). The CDR3 is 16 residues long. With 2 bases removed from V and 3 bases from J, the gap between germline ends came to 16 bases.

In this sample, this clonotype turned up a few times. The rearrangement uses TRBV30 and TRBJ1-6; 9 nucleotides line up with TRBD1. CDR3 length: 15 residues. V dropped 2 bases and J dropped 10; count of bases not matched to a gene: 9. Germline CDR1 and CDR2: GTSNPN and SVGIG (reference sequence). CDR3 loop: CAWSPGTGIASPLHF. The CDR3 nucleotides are TGTGCCTGGAGTCCCGGGACAGGGATCGCATCACCCCTCCACTTT.

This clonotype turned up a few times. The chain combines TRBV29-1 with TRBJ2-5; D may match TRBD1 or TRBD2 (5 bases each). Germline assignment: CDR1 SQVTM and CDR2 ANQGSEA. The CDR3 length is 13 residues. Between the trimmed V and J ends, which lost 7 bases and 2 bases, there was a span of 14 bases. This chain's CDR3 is CSGGSTGQETQYF. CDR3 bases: TGCAGCGGGGGGTCGACCGGGCAAGAGACCCAGTACTTC.

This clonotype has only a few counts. CDR3 bases: TGTGCCAGCAGGGGACTAGCGGGAGGCGGGGGGCAGTTCTTC. Translation gives CASRGLAGGGGQFF. This chain connects TRBV6-1 to TRBJ2-1; 15 positions agree with TRBD2. The CDR3 contains 14 residues. Germline V lookup: CDR1 MNHNS, CDR2 SASEGT. The V segment lost 6 bases and the J segment 12 bases; nucleotides outside the gene matches: 6.

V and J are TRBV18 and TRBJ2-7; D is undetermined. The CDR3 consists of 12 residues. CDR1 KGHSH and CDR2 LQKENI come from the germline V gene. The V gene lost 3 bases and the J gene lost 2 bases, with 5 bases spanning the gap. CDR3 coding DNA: TGTGCCAGCTCACCGAGAACCTACGAGCAGTACTTC. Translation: CASSPRTYEQYF. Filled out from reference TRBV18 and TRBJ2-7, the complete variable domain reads NAGVMQNPRHLVRRRGQEARLRCSPMKGHSHVYWYRQLPEEGLKFMVYLQKENIIDESGMPKERFSAEFPKEGPSILRIQQVVRGDSAAYFCASSPRTYEQYFGPGTRLTVT.

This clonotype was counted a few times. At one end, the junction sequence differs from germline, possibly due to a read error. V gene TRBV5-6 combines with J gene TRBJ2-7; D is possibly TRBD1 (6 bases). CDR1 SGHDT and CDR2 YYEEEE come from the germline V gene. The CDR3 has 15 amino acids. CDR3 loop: CASSFSNLTGPRPHF. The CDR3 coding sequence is TGTGCCAGCAGCTTTTCGAACCTTACAGGGCCACGTCCCCACTTC.

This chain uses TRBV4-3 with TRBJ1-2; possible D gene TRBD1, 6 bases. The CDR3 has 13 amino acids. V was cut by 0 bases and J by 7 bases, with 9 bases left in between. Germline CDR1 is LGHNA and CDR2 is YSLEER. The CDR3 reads CASSQEKGVGYTF. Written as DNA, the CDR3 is TGCGCCAGCAGCCAAGAGAAGGGGGTTGGCTACACCTTC.

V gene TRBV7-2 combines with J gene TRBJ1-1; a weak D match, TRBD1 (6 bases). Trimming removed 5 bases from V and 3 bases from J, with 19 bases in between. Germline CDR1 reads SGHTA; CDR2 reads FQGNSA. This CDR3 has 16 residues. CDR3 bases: TGTGCCAGCAGCGGAGGAGGGCGGGGGCCTTACACTGAAGCTTTCTTT. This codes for CASSGGGRGPYTEAFF. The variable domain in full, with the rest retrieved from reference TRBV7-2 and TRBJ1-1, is GAGVSQSPSNKVTEKGKDVELRCDPISGHTALYWYRQSLGQGLEFLIYFQGNSAPDKSGLPSDRFSAERTGGSVSTLTIQRTQQEDSAVYLCASSGGGRGPYTEAFFGQGTRLTVV.

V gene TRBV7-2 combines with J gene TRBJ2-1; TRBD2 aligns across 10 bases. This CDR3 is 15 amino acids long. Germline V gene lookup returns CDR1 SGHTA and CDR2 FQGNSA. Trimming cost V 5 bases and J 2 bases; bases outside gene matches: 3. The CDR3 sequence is CASSITSGTYNEQFF. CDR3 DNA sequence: TGTGCCAGCAGCATAACTAGCGGGACCTACAATGAGCAGTTCTTC.

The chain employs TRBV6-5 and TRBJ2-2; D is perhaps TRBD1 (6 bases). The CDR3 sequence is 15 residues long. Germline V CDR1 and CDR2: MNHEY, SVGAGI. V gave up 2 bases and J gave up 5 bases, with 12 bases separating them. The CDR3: CASSYPGEGTGELFF. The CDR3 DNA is TGTGCCAGCAGTTACCCAGGGGAAGGAACCGGGGAGCTGTTTTTT.

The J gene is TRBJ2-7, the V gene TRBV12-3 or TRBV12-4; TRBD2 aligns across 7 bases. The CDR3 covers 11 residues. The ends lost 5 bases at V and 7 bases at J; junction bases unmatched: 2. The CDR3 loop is CASSRTREQYF. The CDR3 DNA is TGTGCCAGCAGTCGGACTAGGGAGCAGTACTTC.

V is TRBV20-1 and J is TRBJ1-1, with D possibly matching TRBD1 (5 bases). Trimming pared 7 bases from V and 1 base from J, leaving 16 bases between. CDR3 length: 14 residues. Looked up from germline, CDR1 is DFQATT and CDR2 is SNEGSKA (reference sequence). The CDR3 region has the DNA TGCAGTGTCGGGGGGGGAGGTGCGAACACTGAAGCTTTCTTT. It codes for CSVGGGGANTEAFF.

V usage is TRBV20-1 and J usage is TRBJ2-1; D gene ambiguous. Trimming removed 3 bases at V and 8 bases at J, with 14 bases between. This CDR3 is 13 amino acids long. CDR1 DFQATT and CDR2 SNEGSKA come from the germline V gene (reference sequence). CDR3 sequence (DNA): TGCAGTGCTAGCATTCCAGGCGAGGATGAGCAGTTCTTC. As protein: CSASIPGEDEQFF.

The CDR3 DNA reads as TGTGCCAGCAGTGTAAAAGGGGGCGACTATGGCTACACCTTC. Translating gives CASSVKGGDYGYTF. This sequence joins TRBV2 and TRBJ1-2; 7 bases agree with TRBD1. The V gene's germline CDR1 is SNHLY and CDR2 FYNNEI. The J segment lost 3 bases and the V segment lost 4 bases, leaving 5 bases of the junction unmatched. This CDR3 is built from 14 residues.